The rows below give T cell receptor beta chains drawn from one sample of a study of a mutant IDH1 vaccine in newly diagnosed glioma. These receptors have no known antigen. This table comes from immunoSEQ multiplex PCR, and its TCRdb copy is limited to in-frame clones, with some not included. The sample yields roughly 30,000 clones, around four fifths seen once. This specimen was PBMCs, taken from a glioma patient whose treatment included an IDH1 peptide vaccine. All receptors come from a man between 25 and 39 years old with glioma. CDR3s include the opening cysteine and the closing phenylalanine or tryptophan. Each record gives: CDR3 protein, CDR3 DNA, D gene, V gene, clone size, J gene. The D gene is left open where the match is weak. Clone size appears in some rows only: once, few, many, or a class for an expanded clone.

CDR3aa: CASSLFGGSSTGELFF
CDR3nt: TGTGCCAGCAGCTTGTTCGGGGGCAGCTCCACCGGGGAGCTGTTTTTT
d_gene: .
v_gene: TRBV5-6
abundance: .
j_gene: TRBJ2-2

CDR3aa: CASNEAQNTEAFF
CDR3nt: TGCGCCAGCAACGAAGCTCAGAACACTGAAGCTTTCTTT
d_gene: .
v_gene: TRBV5-1
abundance: .
j_gene: TRBJ1-1

CDR3aa: CASSRGTGLGYTF
CDR3nt: TGTGCCAGCAGCCGAGGGACAGGGCTCGGCTACACCTTC
d_gene: TRBD1
v_gene: TRBV7-9
abundance: .
j_gene: TRBJ1-2

CDR3aa: CASSGSYNEQFF
CDR3nt: TGTGCAAGTAGCGGGAGTTATAATGAGCAGTTCTTC
d_gene: TRBD2
v_gene: TRBV30
abundance: once
j_gene: TRBJ2-1

CDR3aa: CASSFTGDYGYTF
CDR3nt: TGTGCCAGCAGTTTTACAGGGGACTATGGCTACACCTTC
d_gene: TRBD1
v_gene: TRBV9
abundance: once
j_gene: TRBJ1-2

CDR3aa: CSTNTGELFF
CDR3nt: TGTAGTACGAACACCGGGGAGCTGTTTTTT
d_gene: .
v_gene: TRBV7-9
abundance: .
j_gene: TRBJ2-2

CDR3aa: CAWAKRTGENEAFF
CDR3nt: TGTGCCTGGGCAAAAAGGACAGGGGAGAATGAAGCTTTCTTT
d_gene: TRBD1
v_gene: TRBV30
abundance: .
j_gene: TRBJ1-1

CDR3aa: CSVERGQGSGYTF
CDR3nt: TGCAGCGTTGAAAGGGGGCAGGGAAGTGGCTACACCTTC
d_gene: TRBD1
v_gene: TRBV29-1
abundance: .
j_gene: TRBJ1-2

CDR3aa: CASSLGSGPSYNEQFF
CDR3nt: TGTGCCAGCAGTTTAGGTAGCGGGCCTTCCTACAATGAGCAGTTCTTC
d_gene: TRBD2
v_gene: TRBV27
abundance: few
j_gene: TRBJ2-1

CDR3aa: CASINYNEQFF
CDR3nt: TGTGCCAGCATCAATTACAATGAGCAGTTCTTC
d_gene: .
v_gene: TRBV25-1
abundance: .
j_gene: TRBJ2-1

CDR3aa: CASSSGTATYEQYF
CDR3nt: TGTGCCAGCAGCTCCGGGACCGCAACCTACGAGCAGTACTTC
d_gene: .
v_gene: TRBV13
abundance: once
j_gene: TRBJ2-7

CDR3aa: CASSLEEVRTDTQYF
CDR3nt: TGTGCCAGCAGCTTGGAAGAGGTTCGAACAGATACGCAGTATTTT
d_gene: .
v_gene: TRBV5-4
abundance: .
j_gene: TRBJ2-3

CDR3aa: CASSSALGGRSTGELFF
CDR3nt: TGTGCCAGCAGTTCCGCCCTGGGAGGGAGGTCCACCGGGGAGCTGTTTTTT
d_gene: TRBD2
v_gene: TRBV27
abundance: .
j_gene: TRBJ2-2

CDR3aa: CASSLVGGTSNNEQFF
CDR3nt: TGTGCCAGCAGTTTAGTGGGCGGGACTTCCAACAATGAGCAGTTCTTC
d_gene: .
v_gene: TRBV27
abundance: once
j_gene: TRBJ2-1

CDR3aa: CASSWRSGNYEQYF
CDR3nt: TGTGCCAGCAGTTGGCGAAGCGGGAACTACGAGCAGTACTTC
d_gene: TRBD2
v_gene: TRBV27
abundance: .
j_gene: TRBJ2-7

CDR3aa: CASSLLKNTGELFF
CDR3nt: TGTGCCAGCAGCCTCCTGAAGAACACCGGGGAGCTGTTTTTT
d_gene: .
v_gene: TRBV27
abundance: .
j_gene: TRBJ2-2

CDR3aa: CASSLTGGLNTEAFF
CDR3nt: TGTGCCAGCAGTTTAACAGGGGGCTTGAACACTGAAGCTTTCTTT
d_gene: TRBD1
v_gene: TRBV27
abundance: .
j_gene: TRBJ1-1

CDR3aa: CASSQAFGTSGTYNEQFF
CDR3nt: TGCGCCAGCAGCCAAGCATTCGGGACTAGCGGGACATACAATGAGCAGTTCTTC
d_gene: TRBD2
v_gene: TRBV4-1
abundance: .
j_gene: TRBJ2-1

CDR3aa: CASSTPGPLFF
CDR3nt: TGTGCCAGTAGTACACCGGGACCTCTGTTCTTC
d_gene: .
v_gene: TRBV19
abundance: .
j_gene: TRBJ2-1

CDR3aa: CASLQTGASTDTQYF
CDR3nt: TGTGCCAGCCTTCAGACAGGGGCGAGCACAGATACGCAGTATTTT
d_gene: TRBD1
v_gene: TRBV25-1
abundance: .
j_gene: TRBJ2-3

CDR3aa: CSVDGGPLWGEQYF
CDR3nt: TGCAGCGTTGACGGGGGCCCGTTATGGGGCGAGCAGTACTTC
d_gene: .
v_gene: TRBV29-1
abundance: .
j_gene: TRBJ2-7

CDR3aa: CASSQEWGRGTFF
CDR3nt: .
d_gene: .
v_gene: TRBV14
abundance: few
j_gene: TRBJ1-1

CDR3aa: CASSHQTSTKFTPGANVLTF
CDR3nt: TGTGCCAGCAGCCACCAAACCTCGACGAAATTCACCCCTGGGGCCAACGTCCTGACTTTC
d_gene: .
v_gene: TRBV27
abundance: .
j_gene: TRBJ2-6

CDR3aa: CASSHTGSGNTIYF
CDR3nt: TGTGCCAGCAGTCATACAGGGTCAGGAAACACCATATATTTT
d_gene: .
v_gene: TRBV27
abundance: few
j_gene: TRBJ1-3

CDR3aa: CASSEGQAHQPQHF
CDR3nt: TGTGCCAGCAGTGAGGGACAGGCGCATCAGCCCCAGCATTTT
d_gene: TRBD1
v_gene: TRBV6-1
abundance: .
j_gene: TRBJ1-5

CDR3aa: CASSRGLGNGELFF
CDR3nt: TGTGCCAGCAGCCGGGGACTAGGTAACGGGGAGCTGTTTTTT
d_gene: TRBD2
v_gene: TRBV2
abundance: .
j_gene: TRBJ2-2

CDR3aa: CASSYGRGYNEQFF
CDR3nt: TGTGCCAGCAGTTATGGGCGGGGGTACAATGAGCAGTTCTTC
d_gene: TRBD2
v_gene: TRBV6-5
abundance: .
j_gene: TRBJ2-1

CDR3aa: CAWSRGIGELSNQPQHF
CDR3nt: TGTGCCTGGAGTAGGGGAATCGGGGAATTGAGCAATCAGCCCCAGCATTTT
d_gene: .
v_gene: TRBV30
abundance: .
j_gene: TRBJ1-5

CDR3aa: CAWSVLKGQGSDTQYF
CDR3nt: TGTGCCTGGAGTGTACTAAAGGGACAGGGCTCAGATACGCAGTATTTT
d_gene: TRBD1
v_gene: TRBV30
abundance: .
j_gene: TRBJ2-3

CDR3aa: CASSLRNRWQWDTGELFF
CDR3nt: TGTGCCAGCAGCCTCCGGAACCGCTGGCAGTGGGACACCGGGGAGCTGTTTTTT
d_gene: .
v_gene: TRBV5-4
abundance: .
j_gene: TRBJ2-2

CDR3aa: CASRKGRPSGAQYF
CDR3nt: TGCGCCAGCAGGAAGGGGCGGCCTTCGGGGGCCCAGTACTTC
d_gene: .
v_gene: TRBV5-1
abundance: .
j_gene: TRBJ2-5

CDR3aa: CASSVGGAGVTYEQYF
CDR3nt: TGTGCCAGCAGCGTAGGGGGAGCGGGAGTAACCTACGAGCAGTACTTC
d_gene: TRBD2
v_gene: TRBV9
abundance: few
j_gene: TRBJ2-7

CDR3aa: CASSFRETQYF
CDR3nt: TGTGCCAGCAGTTTCCGGGAGACCCAGTACTTC
d_gene: .
v_gene: TRBV28
abundance: .
j_gene: TRBJ2-5

CDR3aa: CASSPDVEAGGGYTF
CDR3nt: TGTGCCAGCAGTCCAGACGTTGAAGCGGGGGGTGGCTACACCTTC
d_gene: .
v_gene: TRBV6-5
abundance: .
j_gene: TRBJ1-2

CDR3aa: CASSGGGNQETQYF
CDR3nt: TGTGCCAGCAGCGGGGGGGGGAACCAAGAGACCCAGTACTTC
d_gene: TRBD2
v_gene: TRBV7-7
abundance: .
j_gene: TRBJ2-5

CDR3aa: CASSQALSLASGLTNTGELFF
CDR3nt: TGCGCCAGCAGCCAAGCTCTCTCTTTGGCTAGCGGGCTAACGAACACCGGGGAGCTGTTTTTT
d_gene: TRBD2
v_gene: TRBV4-1
abundance: few
j_gene: TRBJ2-2

CDR3aa: CASSFLADLPYEQYF
CDR3nt: TGTGCCAGCAGTTTCCTCGCGGACCTTCCCTACGAGCAGTACTTC
d_gene: .
v_gene: TRBV6-1
abundance: .
j_gene: TRBJ2-7

CDR3aa: CASRLGPNEKLFF
CDR3nt: TGTGCCAGCAGGTTAGGACCGAATGAAAAACTGTTTTTT
d_gene: .
v_gene: TRBV2
abundance: few
j_gene: TRBJ1-4

CDR3aa: CASSEDLVAETQYF
CDR3nt: TGTGCCAGCAGTGAAGACTTGGTTGCAGAGACCCAGTACTTC
d_gene: .
v_gene: TRBV6-1
abundance: .
j_gene: TRBJ2-5

CDR3aa: CASRGQRVDNEQFF
CDR3nt: TGTGCCAGCAGGGGACAGAGGGTGGACAATGAGCAGTTCTTC
d_gene: TRBD1
v_gene: TRBV2
abundance: .
j_gene: TRBJ2-1

CDR3aa: CASSLDLAGGGETQYF
CDR3nt: TGTGCCAGCAGCTTAGACCTAGCGGGGGGAGGCGAGACCCAGTACTTC
d_gene: TRBD2
v_gene: TRBV7-2
abundance: .
j_gene: TRBJ2-5

CDR3aa: CASSLGARLNAEAFF
CDR3nt: TGTGCCAGCAGTTTAGGGGCCAGGTTAAATGCTGAAGCTTTCTTT
d_gene: .
v_gene: TRBV27
abundance: few
j_gene: TRBJ1-1

CDR3aa: CASSIRAVVSGANVLTF
CDR3nt: TGTGCCAGTAGTATTCGGGCGGTTGTCTCTGGGGCCAACGTCCTGACTTTC
d_gene: .
v_gene: TRBV19
abundance: once
j_gene: TRBJ2-6

CDR3aa: CASSKAGTKETQYF
CDR3nt: TGCGCCAGCAGCAAAGCGGGGACAAAAGAGACCCAGTACTTC
d_gene: .
v_gene: TRBV5-1
abundance: .
j_gene: TRBJ2-5

CDR3aa: CASSPKGGTLSNEQFF
CDR3nt: TGCGCCAGCAGCCCGAAGGGGGGGACTCTGAGCAATGAGCAGTTCTTC
d_gene: .
v_gene: TRBV5-1
abundance: .
j_gene: TRBJ2-1

CDR3aa: CASSPAGTGEQFF
CDR3nt: TGTGCCAGCTCACCAGCTGGGACGGGTGAGCAGTTCTTC
d_gene: .
v_gene: TRBV18
abundance: .
j_gene: TRBJ2-1

CDR3aa: CASQGGPIF
CDR3nt: TGCGCCAGTCAGGGAGGTCCTATCTTC
d_gene: .
v_gene: TRBV10-1
abundance: few
j_gene: TRBJ2-7

CDR3aa: CASSLDGRPGNTIYF
CDR3nt: TGCGCCAGCAGCCTCGACGGACGGCCGGGAAACACCATATATTTT
d_gene: .
v_gene: TRBV4-3
abundance: .
j_gene: TRBJ1-3

CDR3aa: CASSILPTENTEAFF
CDR3nt: TGTGCCAGTAGTATCTTACCGACAGAGAACACTGAAGCTTTCTTT
d_gene: .
v_gene: TRBV19
abundance: few
j_gene: TRBJ1-1

CDR3aa: CSVEGRQGAASSYEQYF
CDR3nt: TGCAGCGTTGAAGGTCGCCAGGGGGCGGCCAGCTCCTACGAGCAGTACTTC
d_gene: TRBD1
v_gene: TRBV29-1
abundance: .
j_gene: TRBJ2-7

CDR3aa: CASSPYPGQGLYEAFF
CDR3nt: TGTGCCAGCAGCCCTTACCCAGGACAGGGGCTTTATGAAGCTTTCTTT
d_gene: TRBD1
v_gene: TRBV14
abundance: few
j_gene: TRBJ1-1

CDR3aa: CASSLGSGVEAFF
CDR3nt: TGTGCCAGCAGCCTTGGGTCCGGGGTGGAAGCTTTCTTT
d_gene: .
v_gene: TRBV5-6
abundance: .
j_gene: TRBJ1-1

CDR3aa: CASSPQGANYGYTF
CDR3nt: TGTGCCAGCAGTCCACAGGGGGCGAACTATGGCTACACCTTC
d_gene: TRBD1
v_gene: TRBV6-5
abundance: .
j_gene: TRBJ1-2

CDR3aa: CASSLGQGFGEQYF
CDR3nt: TGTGCCAGCAGCTTAGGCCAGGGTTTTGGCGAGCAGTACTTC
d_gene: .
v_gene: TRBV13
abundance: .
j_gene: TRBJ2-7

CDR3aa: CASSLTSGGEETQYF
CDR3nt: TGTGCCAGCAGCTTGACTAGCGGGGGGGAAGAGACCCAGTACTTC
d_gene: TRBD2
v_gene: TRBV5-4
abundance: .
j_gene: TRBJ2-5

CDR3aa: CAWRDRAYEQYF
CDR3nt: TGTGCCTGGAGGGACAGGGCATACGAGCAGTACTTC
d_gene: TRBD1
v_gene: TRBV30
abundance: .
j_gene: TRBJ2-7

CDR3aa: CASSESDLSGNEQFF
CDR3nt: TGCGCCAGCAGTGAGTCGGATCTTAGCGGCAATGAGCAGTTCTTC
d_gene: .
v_gene: TRBV10-2
abundance: once
j_gene: TRBJ2-1

CDR3aa: CASSRTSGSQETQYF
CDR3nt: TGTGCCAGCAGCCGGACTAGCGGGAGTCAAGAGACCCAGTACTTC
d_gene: TRBD2
v_gene: TRBV5-4
abundance: .
j_gene: TRBJ2-5

CDR3aa: CSALQGDIQYF
CDR3nt: TGCAGTGCTCTACAGGGGGACATTCAGTACTTC
d_gene: TRBD1
v_gene: TRBV20-1
abundance: .
j_gene: TRBJ2-4